One and the same sample provided the 13 T cell receptor beta chains below, sequenced in a study of cytomegalovirus exposure and HLA in healthy donors. In the PCR, 60 Vbeta and 13 Jbeta primers were used. Sequenced by immunoSEQ multiplex PCR; TCRdb stores in-frame clones only, minus some. The sample consists of approximately 170,000 clones, roughly 71% of them appearing once. The sequencing sample was made of PBMCs. The origin of the receptors is a girl under 18 in good health and CMV-seronegative.

This sequence joins TRBV19 and TRBJ2-1; D uncertain. The CDR3 spans 13 residues. Trimming pared 3 bases from V and 6 bases from J, leaving 9 bases between. Per the germline V gene, CDR1 is LNHDA and CDR2 is SQIVND (reference sequence). CDR3 region: CASSMAGINEQFF. CDR3 coding DNA: TGTGCCAGTAGTATGGCAGGAATCAATGAGCAGTTCTTC.

The J gene is TRBJ1-5, the V gene TRBV5-1; TRBD1 agrees at 9 bases. The germline CDR1 and CDR2 sequences are SGHRS and YFSETQ. V lost 0 bases to trimming and J lost 3 bases; unmatched junction nucleotides: 4. The CDR3 has 16 amino acids. CDR3 nucleotide sequence: TGCGCCAGCAGCTTGGGGACAGGGGCCTCCAATCAGCCCCAGCATTTT. As protein: CASSLGTGASNQPQHF.

This chain joins TRBV7-8 and TRBJ1-6; perhaps TRBD1 as D (5 bases). The germline CDR1 and CDR2 sequences are SGHVS and FQNEAQ. The CDR3 length is 17 residues. Trimming pared 5 bases from V and 6 bases from J, leaving 20 bases between. The CDR3 loop is CASSRGVGPGGNSPLHF. The CDR3 nucleotides are TGTGCCAGCAGCCGCGGGGTGGGACCCGGCGGTAATTCACCCCTCCACTTT.

The chain couples TRBV5-1 to TRBJ1-5, with D possibly matching TRBD1 (6 bases). This CDR3 comprises 14 residues. Trimming left V 0 bases short and J 6 bases short, with 10 bases between. Germline assignment: CDR1 SGHRS and CDR2 YFSETQ. CDR3: CASSLAQGGQPQHF. The CDR3 coding sequence is TGCGCCAGCAGCTTGGCACAGGGCGGTCAGCCCCAGCATTTT.

The chain recombines TRBV27 with TRBJ2-5, with 7 bases identical to TRBD2. The ends lost 0 bases at V and 5 bases at J; junction bases unmatched: 3. The germline CDR1 and CDR2 sequences are MNHEY and SMNVEV (reference sequence). CDR3 size: 14 residues. The DNA of the CDR3 is TGTGCCAGCAGTTTATCGCTGGGAGGGGAGACCCAGTACTTC. Translated: CASSLSLGGETQYF.

This clone was observed a few times. V gene TRBV13 combines with J gene TRBJ1-1; D unclear. Germline V gene data show CDR1 as PRHDT and CDR2 as FYEKMQ (reference sequence). The CDR3 has 15 residues. Trimming stripped 5 bases from V and 0 bases from J, with 13 bases between. The CDR3 DNA follows: TGTGCCAGCAGCCGAGGGCGGCAGATGAACACTGAAGCTTTCTTT. Protein product: CASSRGRQMNTEAFF.

The CDR3 sequence: CASSTTINAFF. In nucleotides, the CDR3 is TGTGCCAGCAGCACTACCATAAACGCTTTCTTT. The gene calls are TRBV28 and TRBJ1-1; no reliable D call. From germline, CDR1 is MDHEN and CDR2 SYDVKM. Trimming removed 6 bases at V and 11 bases at J, with 13 bases between. CDR3 length: 11 residues.

The gene calls are TRBV5-1 and TRBJ2-4, with unresolved D. The V gene's germline CDR1 is SGHRS and CDR2 YFSETQ. The CDR3 has 13 amino acids. Between the trimmed V and J ends, which lost 4 bases and 0 bases, there was a span of 5 bases. This chain's CDR3 is CASSEAAKNIQYF. Written as DNA, the CDR3 is TGCGCCAGCAGCGAGGCAGCCAAAAACATTCAGTACTTC.

The J gene is TRBJ1-5, the V gene TRBV2; D is uncertain. V lost 3 bases and J lost 7, with 7 bases in between. Germline V gene lookup returns CDR1 SNHLY and CDR2 FYNNEI. The length of the CDR3 is 12 residues. The CDR3 DNA reads TGTGCCAGCAGTGATGAGAGACAGCCCCAGCATTTT. Translation: CASSDERQPQHF.

The rearrangement links TRBV5-4 to TRBJ2-7; TRBD1 agrees at 9 bases. V lost 4 bases to trimming and J lost 6 bases; unmatched junction nucleotides: 11. The V gene's germline CDR1 is SGHNT and CDR2 YYREEE (reference sequence). The CDR3 extends over 15 amino acids. CDR3 in DNA: TGTGCCAGCAGCGCAATCCGGGACAGGGCGGGCGAGCAGTACTTC. Its translation is CASSAIRDRAGEQYF.

The V call is TRBV5-1, the J call TRBJ2-1; D remains ambiguous. Germline CDR1 reads SGHRS; CDR2 reads YFSETQ. The CDR3 spans 12 residues. Trimming stripped 3 bases from V and 8 bases from J, with 9 bases between. Written as DNA, the CDR3 is TGCGCCAGCAGCTACTTCGTCGATGAGCAGTTCTTC. Residues: CASSYFVDEQFF. Using reference TRBV5-1 and TRBJ2-1 for the parts outside the CDR3, the full variable domain is KAGVTQTPRYLIKTRGQQVTLSCSPISGHRSVSWYQQTPGQGLQFLFEYFSETQRNKGNFPGRFSGRQFSNSRSEMNVSTLELGDSALYLCASSYFVDEQFFGPGTRLTVL.

This chain connects TRBV7-9 to TRBJ1-2; no firm D call. This CDR3 has 15 residues. Germline values: CDR1 SEHNR, CDR2 FQNEAQ (reference sequence). Trimming removed 5 bases at V and 0 bases at J, with 13 bases between. DNA of the CDR3: TGTGCCAGCAGCGCCTACATGGGAGCTAACTATGGCTACACCTTC. This sequence encodes CASSAYMGANYGYTF.

The chain recombines TRBV18 with TRBJ2-5, with D possibly being TRBD2 (5 bases). The germline V gene encodes CDR1 KGHSH and CDR2 LQKENI. Trimming pared 0 bases from V and 1 base from J, leaving 9 bases between. The CDR3 sequence is 15 residues long. The CDR3 is CASSPPVRGQETQYF. Here the CDR3 DNA reads TGTGCCAGCTCACCACCGGTTCGGGGCCAAGAGACCCAGTACTTC.